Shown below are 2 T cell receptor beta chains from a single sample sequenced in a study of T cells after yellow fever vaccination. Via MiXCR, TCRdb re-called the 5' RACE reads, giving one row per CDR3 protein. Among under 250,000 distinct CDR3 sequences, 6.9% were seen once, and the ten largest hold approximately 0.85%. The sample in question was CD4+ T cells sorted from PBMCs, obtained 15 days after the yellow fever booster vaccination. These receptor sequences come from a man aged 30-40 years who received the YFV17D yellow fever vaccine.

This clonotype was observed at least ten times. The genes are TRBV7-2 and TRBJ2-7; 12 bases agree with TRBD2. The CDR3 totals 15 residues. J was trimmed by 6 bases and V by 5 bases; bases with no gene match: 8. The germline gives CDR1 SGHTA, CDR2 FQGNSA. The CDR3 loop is CASSRTSGNYGEQYF. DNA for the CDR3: TGTGCCAGCAGCCGGACTAGCGGGAATTATGGCGAGCAGTACTTC.

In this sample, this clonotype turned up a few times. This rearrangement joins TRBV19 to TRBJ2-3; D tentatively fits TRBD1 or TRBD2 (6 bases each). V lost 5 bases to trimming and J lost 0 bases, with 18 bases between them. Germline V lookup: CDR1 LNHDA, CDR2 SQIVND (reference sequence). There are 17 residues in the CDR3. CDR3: CASSAGGPTGSTDTQYF. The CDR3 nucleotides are TGTGCCAGTAGTGCCGGGGGACCCACAGGGAGCACAGATACGCAGTATTTT.